This TCR beta chain stems from a study of T-cell reconstitution after alpha-beta-depleted transplantation in children. Whole-study results and caveats: Expanded graft clones, several hundred of them, were reportedly the source of alpha-beta T cells about two months after transplant.

Unique molecular identifiers were incorporated into the prepared TCRbeta library. TCRdb recomputed calls from the PCR reads with MiXCR, one row per CDR3 protein. The sample consists of about 980,000 distinct CDR3 sequences, around 30% of them appearing once. Note on this clonotype: Its target is not known.

This CDR3 has 15 amino acids. CDR1 and CDR2 (germline): LNHDA, SQIVND (reference sequence). Trimming cost V 3 bases and J 1 base, with 11 bases left between them. V and J are TRBV19 and TRBJ2-3; a possible D gene is TRBD2 (6 bases). The sample here was PBMCs, mostly from graft donor cells, taken 360 days after TCRalphabeta/CD19-depleted stem cell transplant. The TCR originated in a boy younger than two who had a stem cell transplant for SCID, so the T cells may come from the graft donor. In nucleotides, the CDR3 is TGTGCCAGTAGTATCGGGGGTGCTGGCACAGATACGCAGTATTTT. This encodes CASSIGGAGTDTQYF.